The entry below describes one TCR beta chain. Assay: immunoSEQ multiplex PCR; the TCRdb copy retains only in-frame clones and omits some. The sample has tens of thousands of clones; around 92% are singletons. This sample stems from a study of blood T cell repertoires in COVID-19. This CDR3 has 13 residues. The germline CDR1 and CDR2 sequences are SQVTM and ANQGSEA. Trimming shortened V by 1 base and J by 4 bases, and 10 bases separated the two germline ends. This sequence joins TRBV29-1 and TRBJ1-2; D remains unclear. The sequenced material came from peripheral blood. The clonotype was recovered from a human donor with active COVID-19. The donor label of this sample is uncertain. CDR3 protein: CSVEGAGLYGYTF. The CDR3 nucleotides read TGCAGCGTTGAAGGTGCAGGCCTCTATGGCTACACCTTC.